The 24 T cell receptor beta chains listed next were all sequenced from one sample in a study of cytomegalovirus exposure and HLA in healthy donors. The study ran its PCR with 60 Vbeta and 13 Jbeta primers. Produced via immunoSEQ multiplex PCR; TCRdb's table is partial and in-frame only. The sample has around 85,000 clones, 70% to 80% seen once; the top ten hold approximately 20%. Material: PBMCs. These receptors originate from a young man in good health and CMV-seropositive.

The chain couples TRBV2 to TRBJ2-5, with 10 bases identical to TRBD2. There are 15 residues in the CDR3. CDR1 is SNHLY, CDR2 FYNNEI, per germline. J gave up 7 bases and V 2 bases, and 7 bases lay outside the gene matches. The CDR3 sequence is CASSEITSGEGTQYF. The CDR3, as DNA: TGTGCCAGCAGTGAAATTACTAGCGGGGAGGGGACCCAGTACTTC.

This clone has only one observation. V usage is TRBV6-5 and J usage is TRBJ1-2; maybe TRBD1 (6 bases). CDR1 MNHEY and CDR2 SVGAGI come from the germline V gene. CDR3 length: 15 residues. Trimming took 2 bases from V and 4 from J, leaving 14 bases between them. The CDR3 nucleotides read TGTGCCAGCAGTTACCTGCGGGGGGGCGGCTATGGCTACACCTTC. Its translation is CASSYLRGGGYGYTF.

The V call is TRBV7-9, the J call TRBJ2-5; the D gene is possibly TRBD2 (6 bases). Between the trimmed V and J ends, which lost 5 bases and 7 bases, there was a span of 17 bases. This CDR3 contains 14 residues. Per germline, CDR1 SEHNR and CDR2 FQNEAQ (reference sequence). The CDR3: CASSPRAGTGTQYF. DNA for the CDR3: TGTGCCAGCAGCCCTAGGGCGGGGACGGGGACCCAGTACTTC.

The rearrangement links TRBV11-3 to TRBJ2-7; D ambiguous. The V gene lost 5 bases and the J gene lost 6 bases, with 14 bases spanning the gap. The CDR3 runs 13 residues. The germline V gene encodes CDR1 SGHNT and CDR2 YENEEA. This CDR3 reads CASSQSSVGEQYF. The CDR3 DNA sequence: TGTGCCAGCAGCCAATCAAGCGTCGGCGAGCAGTACTTC.

The chain links TRBV11-2 to TRBJ2-3; D unresolved. Germline CDR1 and CDR2: SGHAT and FQNNGV. V was cut by 5 bases and J by 4 bases, with 13 bases left in between. This CDR3 contains 14 residues. CDR3 protein: CASSTLTGSDTQYF. Here the CDR3 DNA reads TGTGCCAGCAGCACCCTGACTGGCTCAGATACGCAGTATTTT.

This clone was counted between two and nine times. This rearrangement joins TRBV14 to TRBJ1-2; 7 bases map to TRBD1. The CDR3 consists of 12 residues. The germline CDR1 and CDR2 sequences are SGHDN and FVKESK. Trimming removed 2 bases from V and 7 bases from J; junction bases left unmatched: 1. The CDR3 DNA reads TGTGCCAGCAGCCAAAACAGGGGTGGCTACACCTTC. Translating it yields CASSQNRGGYTF. The full variable domain, its missing parts supplied by reference TRBV14 and TRBJ1-2, is EAGVTQFPSHSVIEKGQTVTLRCDPISGHDNLYWYRRVMGKEIKFLLHFVKESKQDESGMPNNRFLAERTGGTYSTLKVQPAELEDSGVYFCASSQNRGGYTFGSGTRLTVV.

This clone was detected a few times. V and J are TRBV5-1 and TRBJ2-7; 8 bases map to TRBD1. This CDR3 has 14 amino acids. Germline values: CDR1 SGHRS, CDR2 YFSETQ. V shed 4 bases and J 2 bases; nucleotides not matched to a gene: 5. CDR3: CASSGDRIAYEQYF. CDR3 DNA sequence: TGCGCCAGCAGCGGGGACAGGATTGCCTACGAGCAGTACTTC. The full variable domain, its missing parts supplied by reference TRBV5-1 and TRBJ2-7, is KAGVTQTPRYLIKTRGQQVTLSCSPISGHRSVSWYQQTPGQGLQFLFEYFSETQRNKGNFPGRFSGRQFSNSRSEMNVSTLELGDSALYLCASSGDRIAYEQYFGPGTRLTVT.

Remarks on this clone: Within the sample, other DNA sequences also encode this same CDR3. This chain links TRBV6-1 with TRBJ1-3, with no clear D. Trimming cost V 1 base and J 7 bases, with 5 bases left between them. In germline, CDR1 is MNHNS, CDR2 SASEGT. This CDR3 has 12 amino acids. The CDR3, as DNA: TGTGCCAGCAGTGAAGTCGGGAACACCATATATTTT. Protein product: CASSEVGNTIYF.

The chain employs TRBV4-1 and TRBJ2-1, with a tentative D call TRBD1 (6 bases). The germline CDR1 and CDR2 sequences are MGHRA and YSYEKL. Trimming cost V 0 bases and J 7 bases, with 13 bases left between them. CDR3 length equals 15 residues. This CDR3 is CASSQDGTLRNEQFF. For the CDR3, the DNA is TGCGCCAGCAGCCAAGATGGGACATTGCGGAATGAGCAGTTCTTC.

This clone is labeled medium-sized. CDR3 bases: TGTGCCAGCAGCCCTTTGACTCGGGGGACTGAAGCTTTCTTT. Protein sequence: CASSPLTRGTEAFF. The rearrangement uses TRBV7-6 and TRBJ1-1; TRBD1 is a possible D gene (5 bases). V was clipped by 5 bases and J by 5 bases, with 15 bases between them. Per the germline V gene, CDR1 is SGHVS and CDR2 is FNYEAQ. CDR3 length equals 14 residues.

The chain couples TRBV29-1 to TRBJ2-1, with D perhaps TRBD2 (5 bases). Germline CDR1 reads SQVTM; CDR2 reads ANQGSEA. The CDR3 has 11 residues. V lost 6 bases and J 7 bases, leaving 10 bases between the germline ends. The CDR3 is CSVPRGNEQFF. CDR3 DNA: TGCAGCGTCCCCCGGGGAAATGAGCAGTTCTTC.

The chain is built from TRBV7-9 and TRBJ2-7, with 13 bases fitting TRBD2. Germline CDR1 and CDR2: SEHNR and FQNEAQ (reference sequence). J was trimmed by 2 bases and V by 5 bases; bases with no gene match: 3. CDR3 size: 15 residues. DNA of the CDR3: TGTGCCAGCAGCGGACTAGCGGGGGTTACCTACGAGCAGTACTTC. As protein: CASSGLAGVTYEQYF.

The chain is built from TRBV7-9 and TRBJ2-2; 8 positions agree with TRBD1. V shed 8 bases, J shed 1 base, and the junction held 6 bases outside the gene matches. Germline-derived CDR1 and CDR2 are SEHNR and FQNEAQ (reference sequence). There are 15 residues in the CDR3. In DNA form, the CDR3 reads TGTGCCAGCGTGACAGGGGTCCTGAACACCGGGGAGCTGTTTTTT. It specifies CASVTGVLNTGELFF.

In regard to this clone: An end of the junction differs from the germline gene, which may be a read error. The chain joins TRBV28 to TRBJ1-1; D perhaps matches TRBD1 (6 bases). The CDR3 totals 14 residues. The germline V gene encodes CDR1 MDHEN and CDR2 SYDVKM. This CDR3 is CASSFSGAPTGAFF. The CDR3 coding sequence is TGTGCCAGCAGTTTTTCAGGGGCCCCTACTGGAGCTTTCTTT.

This clone was observed a few times. This likely reflects a read error, since a far larger clone is one base away. The genes are TRBV7-9 and TRBJ2-3, with a possible D match to TRBD2 (6 bases). The CDR3 is 16 amino acids. CDR1 is SEHNR, CDR2 FQNEAQ, per germline (reference sequence). CDR3 in amino acids: CSSSPTGRRNTDTQYF. The CDR3, as DNA: TGTTCCAGCAGCCCCACGGGGAGGCGCAACACAGATACGCAGTATTTT. Combining the CDR3 with reference TRBV7-9 and TRBJ2-3 gives the whole variable domain DTGVSQNPRHKITKRGQNVTFRCDPISEHNRLYWYRQTLGQGPEFLTYFQNEAQLEKSRLLSDRFSAERPKGSFSTLEIQRTEQGDSAMYLCSSSPTGRRNTDTQYFGPGTRLTVL.

In DNA form, the CDR3 reads TGTGCCAGCAGCTTATCTGGAGGTTACGAGCAGTACTTC. Protein product: CASSLSGGYEQYF. The chain is built from TRBV11-2 and TRBJ2-7; tentatively, D is TRBD2 (5 bases). V dropped 2 bases and J dropped 4 bases, with 9 bases sitting between them. This CDR3 region has 13 residues. Germline CDR1 reads SGHAT; CDR2 reads FQNNGV.

The V call is TRBV27, the J call TRBJ1-2, with 10 nucleotides matching TRBD1. Germline CDR1 MNHEY, CDR2 SMNVEV (reference sequence). CDR3 length: 13 amino acids. J was trimmed by 3 bases and V by 5 bases; bases with no gene match: 0. The DNA of the CDR3 is TGTGCCAGCAGTGGACAGGGGGACTATGGCTACACCTTC. As protein: CASSGQGDYGYTF.

This clone showed up just a few times. The chain joins TRBV9 to TRBJ2-2; possible D gene TRBD1, 6 bases. The germline V gene encodes CDR1 SGDLS and CDR2 YYNGEE. With 2 bases removed from V and 6 bases from J, the gap between germline ends came to 11 bases. The CDR3 totals 14 residues. CDR3 protein: CASSVSGDPGELFF. The CDR3 nucleotides are TGTGCCAGCAGCGTGTCAGGGGATCCCGGGGAGCTGTTTTTT.

The CDR3 region has the DNA TGTGCCAGCAGCTTAGGGGTGTCAGGGAGGAGTGAAGCTTTCTTT. Translating gives CASSLGVSGRSEAFF. The genes are TRBV9 and TRBJ1-1, with D perhaps TRBD1 (5 bases). CDR3 length: 15 residues. V lost 4 bases, J lost 7 bases, and 20 bases lay in between. CDR1 SGDLS and CDR2 YYNGEE come from the germline V gene.

The J gene is TRBJ2-2, the V gene TRBV12-5; D unresolved. CDR1 and CDR2 from the germline V gene are LGHNT and FRNRAP. The CDR3 covers 11 residues. The V end lost 6 bases, the J end lost 7 bases, and 6 bases lay between the germline ends. CDR3 region: CASGVSGELFF. CDR3 bases: TGTGCTAGTGGAGTCAGCGGGGAGCTGTTTTTT.

The rearrangement joins TRBV6-1 to TRBJ1-2, with 11 bases lining up with TRBD1. The V gene end was trimmed by 5 bases and the J gene end by 6 bases; junction bases not matched to a gene: 8. CDR3 size: 15 residues. CDR1 MNHNS and CDR2 SASEGT come from the germline V gene. CDR3 coding DNA: TGTGCCAGCAGTTTCACCGGGACAGGGGGAAATGGCTACACCTTC. Protein sequence: CASSFTGTGGNGYTF.

This chain uses TRBV28 with TRBJ2-3; 10 nucleotides agree with TRBD1. Germline CDR1 is MDHEN and CDR2 is SYDVKM. The CDR3 extends over 15 amino acids. J gave up 5 bases and V 4 bases, and 6 bases lay outside the gene matches. CDR3 residues: CASSSDRGPVDTQYF. As DNA, the CDR3 is TGTGCCAGCAGTTCCGACAGGGGGCCTGTAGATACGCAGTATTTT.

CDR3 sequence (DNA): TGTGCCAGCAGCTTGTTCGGGACACCCCTAGCCGAGCAGTACTTC. This gives the protein CASSLFGTPLAEQYF. This chain connects TRBV7-2 to TRBJ2-7; D might be TRBD1 (6 bases). The germline V gene has CDR1 SGHTA and CDR2 FQGNSA. V dropped 3 bases and J dropped 6 bases, with 18 bases sitting between them. The CDR3 covers 15 residues.

The chain joins TRBV7-6 to TRBJ2-1; D uncertain. The CDR3 spans 13 residues. Trimming shortened V by 4 bases and J by 2 bases, and 6 bases separated the two germline ends. CDR1 and CDR2 from the germline V gene are SGHVS and FNYEAQ. CDR3: CASSSNTYNEQFF. CDR3 nucleotide sequence: TGTGCCAGCAGCTCCAACACCTACAATGAGCAGTTCTTC.